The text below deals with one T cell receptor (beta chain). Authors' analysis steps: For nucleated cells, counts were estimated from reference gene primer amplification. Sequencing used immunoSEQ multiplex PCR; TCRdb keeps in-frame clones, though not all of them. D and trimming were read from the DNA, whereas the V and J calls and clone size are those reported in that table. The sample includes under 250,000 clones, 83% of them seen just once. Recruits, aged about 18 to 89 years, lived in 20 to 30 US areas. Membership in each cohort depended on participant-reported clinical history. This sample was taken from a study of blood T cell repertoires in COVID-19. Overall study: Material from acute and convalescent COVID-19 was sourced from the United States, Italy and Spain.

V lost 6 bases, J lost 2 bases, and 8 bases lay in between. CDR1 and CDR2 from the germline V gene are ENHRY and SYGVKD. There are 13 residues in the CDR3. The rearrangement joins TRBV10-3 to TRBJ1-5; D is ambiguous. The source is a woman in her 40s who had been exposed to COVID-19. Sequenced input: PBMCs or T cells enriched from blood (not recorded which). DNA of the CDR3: TGTGCCATCAGCCCTGAGGGCAATCAGCCCCAGCATTTT. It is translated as CAISPEGNQPQHF.